This entry is about one T cell receptor beta chain. The record originates from a study of control samples from healthy donors and cancer patients. Trimming removed 3 bases at V and 9 bases at J, with 14 bases between. Germline values: CDR1 LNHDA, CDR2 SQIVND (reference sequence). This CDR3 spans 13 amino acids. The protocol was immunoSEQ multiplex PCR, while the TCRdb copy is restricted to in-frame clones and leaves out a portion. Among 100,000 to 120,000 clones listed, around 87% were seen once. The sequenced sample consisted of PBMCs. The chain joins TRBV19 to TRBJ2-5; no firm D call. The origin of this receptor is an older woman with lung cancer. CDR3 region: CASSMEQSRAQYF. The CDR3 DNA is TGTGCCAGTAGTATGGAACAGTCAAGGGCCCAGTACTTC.